The 6 T cell receptor beta chains presented below share a single source sample, sequenced in a study of prognosis after radiotherapy for stage I lung cancer. The TCR beta CDR3 region was amplified from genomic DNA, with two rounds of multiplex PCR being used for the amplification. The first PCR round targeted every TRBV and TRBJ gene with specific primers. One entry per CDR3 protein, called by TCRdb with MiXCR from the multiplex PCR reads. In the table there are approximately 13,000 distinct CDR3 sequences, approximately 46% of which are singletons. The material was PBMCs, obtained before or after stereotactic body radiation therapy (not recorded which). These receptors were collected from a donor over 45 with non-small cell lung cancer.

For the CDR3, the DNA is TGTGCCAGCAACGAAAAACTCGGACTAGTAGGGGGTGAGCAGTTCTTC. It yields the protein CASNEKLGLVGGEQFF. This rearrangement joins TRBV2 to TRBJ2-1; tentatively, D is TRBD2 (7 bases). The CDR3 has 16 amino acids. Germline CDR1 and CDR2: SNHLY and FYNNEI. Trimming stripped 7 bases from V and 9 bases from J, with 25 bases between.

The V gene is TRBV6-5, the J gene TRBJ1-1, with TRBD1 as a possible D gene (5 bases). The CDR3 has 15 amino acids. CDR1 MNHEY and CDR2 SVGAGI come from the germline V gene. The V end was cut by 0 bases, the J end by 2 bases, with 10 bases between. CDR3 nucleotide sequence: TGTGCCAGCAGTTACTCGAGGACACCTAACACTGAAGCTTTCTTT. As protein: CASSYSRTPNTEAFF.

The chain combines TRBV27 with TRBJ1-2; weak D call: TRBD1 (6 bases). Trimming took 1 base from V and 3 from J, leaving 18 bases between them. This CDR3 is 17 amino acids long. Germline V gene lookup returns CDR1 MNHEY and CDR2 SMNVEV (reference sequence). Here the CDR3 reads CASSLYSPGVADYGYTF. In nucleotides, the CDR3 is TGTGCCAGCAGTTTATATAGTCCAGGGGTAGCGGACTATGGCTACACCTTC.

This clonotype has at least ten counts. This rearrangement joins TRBV4-1 to TRBJ2-3, with D tentatively TRBD2 (6 bases). The CDR3 has 16 residues. In germline, CDR1 is MGHRA, CDR2 YSYEKL. V lost 1 base to trimming and J lost 5 bases, with 16 bases between them. CDR3 DNA: TGCGCCAGCAGCCAAGTACGACTAGTCAGAGGAGATACGCAGTATTTT. Amino acid sequence: CASSQVRLVRGDTQYF.

Ten or more counts support this clonotype. The rearrangement uses TRBV7-9 and TRBJ2-7; D is ambiguous. CDR3 length: 12 amino acids. V gave up 7 bases and J gave up 7 bases, with 14 bases separating them. In germline, CDR1 is SEHNR, CDR2 FQNEAQ (reference sequence). CDR3 loop: CASISTASEQYF. The CDR3 DNA sequence: TGTGCCAGCATTTCAACGGCTTCAGAGCAGTACTTC.

The sample holds a few counts of this clonotype. A far larger clone lies a single base away; this is likely a read error. This sequence joins TRBV6-4 and TRBJ1-2; no clear D gene. Germline V gene sequence: CDR1 MRHNA, CDR2 SNTAGT. The CDR3 runs 13 residues. Trimming removed 8 bases from V and 5 bases from J, with 15 bases in between. CDR3 sequence (DNA): TGTGCCAGCGGTGTTAGCGGAGGGTATGGCTACACCTTC. It codes for CASGVSGGYGYTF.